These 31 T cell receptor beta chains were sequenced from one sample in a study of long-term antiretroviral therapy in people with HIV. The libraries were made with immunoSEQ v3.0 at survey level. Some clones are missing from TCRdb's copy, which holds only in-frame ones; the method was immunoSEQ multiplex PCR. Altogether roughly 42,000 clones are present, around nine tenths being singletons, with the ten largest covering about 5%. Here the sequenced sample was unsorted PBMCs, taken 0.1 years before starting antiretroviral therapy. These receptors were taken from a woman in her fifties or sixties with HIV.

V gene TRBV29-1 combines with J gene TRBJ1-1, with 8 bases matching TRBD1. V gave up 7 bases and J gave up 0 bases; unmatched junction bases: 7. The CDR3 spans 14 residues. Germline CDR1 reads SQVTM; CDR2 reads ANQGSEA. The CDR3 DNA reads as TGCAGCGCCCGACAGGGGAGGATGAACACTGAAGCTTTCTTT. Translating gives CSARQGRMNTEAFF.

The CDR3 region is CASSVGHDGNTIYF. In nucleotides, the CDR3 is TGTGCCAGCAGTGTAGGACATGACGGAAACACCATATATTTT. The rearrangement links TRBV25-1 to TRBJ1-3, with a weak D call TRBD1 (5 bases). Germline assignment: CDR1 MGHDK and CDR2 SYGVNS. The CDR3 consists of 14 residues. Between the trimmed V and J ends, which lost 4 bases and 4 bases, there was a span of 11 bases.

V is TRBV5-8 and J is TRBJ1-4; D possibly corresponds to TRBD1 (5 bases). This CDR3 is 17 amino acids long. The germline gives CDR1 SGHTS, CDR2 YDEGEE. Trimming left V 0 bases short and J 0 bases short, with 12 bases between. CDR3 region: CASSLDQTAATNEKLFF. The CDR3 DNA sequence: TGTGCCAGCAGCTTGGATCAGACAGCCGCAACTAATGAAAAACTGTTTTTT.

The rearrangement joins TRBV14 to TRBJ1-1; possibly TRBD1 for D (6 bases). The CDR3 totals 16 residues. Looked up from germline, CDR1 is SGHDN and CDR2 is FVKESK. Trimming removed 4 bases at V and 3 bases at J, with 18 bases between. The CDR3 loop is CASSRLGGVEDTEAFF. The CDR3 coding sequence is TGTGCCAGCAGCCGTCTGGGGGGCGTTGAAGACACTGAAGCTTTCTTT.

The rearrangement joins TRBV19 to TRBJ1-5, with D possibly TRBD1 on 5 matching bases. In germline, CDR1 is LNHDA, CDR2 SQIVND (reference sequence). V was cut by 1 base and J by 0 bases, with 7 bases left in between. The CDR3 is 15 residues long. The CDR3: CASSIAGDSNQPQHF. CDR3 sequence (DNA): TGTGCCAGTAGTATAGCGGGGGATAGCAATCAGCCCCAGCATTTT. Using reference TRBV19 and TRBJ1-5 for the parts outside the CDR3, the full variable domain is DGGITQSPKYLFRKEGQNVTLSCEQNLNHDAMYWYRQDPGQGLRLIYYSQIVNDFQKGDIAEGYSVSREKKESFPLTVTSAQKNPTAFYLCASSIAGDSNQPQHFGDGTRLSIL.

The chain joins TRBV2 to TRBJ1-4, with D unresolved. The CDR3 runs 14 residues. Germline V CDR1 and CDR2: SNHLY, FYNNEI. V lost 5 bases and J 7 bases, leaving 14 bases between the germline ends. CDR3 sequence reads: CASSLTASIEKLFF. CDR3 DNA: TGTGCCAGCAGTCTAACCGCGAGCATTGAAAAACTGTTTTTT.

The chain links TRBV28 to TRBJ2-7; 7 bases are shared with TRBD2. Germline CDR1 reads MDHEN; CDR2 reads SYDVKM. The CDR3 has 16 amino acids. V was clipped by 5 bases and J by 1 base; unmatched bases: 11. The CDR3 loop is CASSRKLQRGSYEQYF. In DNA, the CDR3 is TGTGCCAGCAGTCGCAAGCTCCAGCGGGGATCCTACGAGCAGTACTTC.

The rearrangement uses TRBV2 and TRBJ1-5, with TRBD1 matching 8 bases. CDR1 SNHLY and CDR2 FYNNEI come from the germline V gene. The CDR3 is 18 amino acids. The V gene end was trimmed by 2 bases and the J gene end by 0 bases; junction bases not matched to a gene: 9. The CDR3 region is CASSETRTGPHSNQPQHF. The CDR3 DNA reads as TGTGCCAGCAGTGAAACTAGGACAGGGCCTCATAGCAATCAGCCCCAGCATTTT.

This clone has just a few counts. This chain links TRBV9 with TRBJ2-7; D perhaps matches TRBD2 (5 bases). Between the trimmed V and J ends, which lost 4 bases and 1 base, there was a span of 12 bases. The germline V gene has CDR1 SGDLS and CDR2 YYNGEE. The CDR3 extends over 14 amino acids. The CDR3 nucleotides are TGTGCCAGCAGCACAGTCGGGGAATCCTACGAGCAGTACTTC. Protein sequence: CASSTVGESYEQYF.

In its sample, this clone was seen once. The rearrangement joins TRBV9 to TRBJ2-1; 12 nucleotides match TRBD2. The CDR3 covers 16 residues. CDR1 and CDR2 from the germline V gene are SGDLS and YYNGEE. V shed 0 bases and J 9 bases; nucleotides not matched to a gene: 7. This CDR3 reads CASSVAPSGGVGEQFF. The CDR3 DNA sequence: TGTGCCAGCAGCGTAGCTCCTAGCGGGGGGGTTGGTGAGCAGTTCTTC. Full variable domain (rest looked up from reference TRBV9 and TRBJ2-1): DSGVTQTPKHLITATGQRVTLRCSPRSGDLSVYWYQQSLDQGLQFLIQYYNGEERAKGNILERFSAQQFPDLHSELNLSSLELGDSALYFCASSVAPSGGVGEQFFGPGTRLTVL.

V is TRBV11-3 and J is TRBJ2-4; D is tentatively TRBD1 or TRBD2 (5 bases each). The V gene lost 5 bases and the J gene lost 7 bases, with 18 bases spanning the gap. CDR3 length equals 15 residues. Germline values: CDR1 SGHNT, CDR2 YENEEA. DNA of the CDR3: TGTGCCAGCAGCGGAGGTTCAGGGAGCGGCAACATTCAGTACTTC. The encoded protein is CASSGGSGSGNIQYF. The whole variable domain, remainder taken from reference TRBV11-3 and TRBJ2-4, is EAGVVQSPRYKIIEKKQPVAFWCNPISGHNTLYWYLQNLGQGPELLIRYENEEAVDDSQLPKDRFSAERLKGVDSTLKIQPAELGDSAVYLCASSGGSGSGNIQYFGAGTRLSVL.

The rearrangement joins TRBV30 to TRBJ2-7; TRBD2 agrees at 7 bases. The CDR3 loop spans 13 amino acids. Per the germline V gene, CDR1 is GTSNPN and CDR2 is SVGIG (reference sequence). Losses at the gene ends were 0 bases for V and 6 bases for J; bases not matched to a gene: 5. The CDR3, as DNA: TGTGCCTGGAGTGTTTACGGGGGGAGCGAGCAGTACTTC. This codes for CAWSVYGGSEQYF.

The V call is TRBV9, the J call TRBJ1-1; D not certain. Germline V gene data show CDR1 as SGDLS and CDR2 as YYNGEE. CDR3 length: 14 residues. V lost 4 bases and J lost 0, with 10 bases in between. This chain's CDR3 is CASSTVDMNTEAFF. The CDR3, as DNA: TGTGCCAGCAGCACCGTAGACATGAACACTGAAGCTTTCTTT.

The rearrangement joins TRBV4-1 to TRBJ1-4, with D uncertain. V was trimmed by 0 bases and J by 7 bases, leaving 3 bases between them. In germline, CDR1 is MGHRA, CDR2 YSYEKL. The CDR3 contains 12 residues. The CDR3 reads CASSQESEKLFF. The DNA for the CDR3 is TGCGCCAGCAGCCAAGAGTCTGAAAAACTGTTTTTT.

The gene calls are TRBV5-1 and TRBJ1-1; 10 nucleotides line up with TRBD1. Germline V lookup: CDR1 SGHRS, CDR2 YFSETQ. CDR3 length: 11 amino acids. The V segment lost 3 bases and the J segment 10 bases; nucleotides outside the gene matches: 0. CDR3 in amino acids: CASSWDRGAFF. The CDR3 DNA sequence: TGCGCCAGCAGCTGGGACAGGGGAGCTTTCTTT.

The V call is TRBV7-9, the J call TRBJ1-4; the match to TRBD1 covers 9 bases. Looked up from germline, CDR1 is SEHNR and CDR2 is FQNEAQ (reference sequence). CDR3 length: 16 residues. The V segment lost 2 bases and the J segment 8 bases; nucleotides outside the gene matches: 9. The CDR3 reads CASSLRDRVSGEKLFF. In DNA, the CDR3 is TGTGCCAGCAGCTTAAGGGACAGGGTCTCTGGGGAAAAACTGTTTTTT.

As DNA, the CDR3 is TGTGCCTGGAGTGTACTGACTAGCGGGGGGTCGACCTACGAGCAGTACTTC. Its translation is CAWSVLTSGGSTYEQYF. The rearrangement uses TRBV30 and TRBJ2-7; 13 bases fit TRBD2. The germline V gene has CDR1 GTSNPN and CDR2 SVGIG (reference sequence). Unmatched junction bases numbered 7, after V lost 0 bases and J lost 2 bases. The CDR3 length is 17 residues.

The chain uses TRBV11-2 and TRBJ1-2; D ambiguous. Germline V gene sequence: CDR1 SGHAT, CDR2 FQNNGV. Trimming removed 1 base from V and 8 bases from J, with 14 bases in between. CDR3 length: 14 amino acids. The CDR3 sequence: CASSLGPGEVGYTF. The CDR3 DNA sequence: TGTGCCAGCAGCTTAGGTCCGGGTGAAGTGGGCTACACCTTC.

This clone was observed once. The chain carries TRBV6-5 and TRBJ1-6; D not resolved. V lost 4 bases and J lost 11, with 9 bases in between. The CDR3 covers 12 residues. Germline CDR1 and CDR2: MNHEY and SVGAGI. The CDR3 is CASSSAPTPLHF. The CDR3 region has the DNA TGTGCCAGCAGTTCGGCACCAACACCCCTCCACTTT.

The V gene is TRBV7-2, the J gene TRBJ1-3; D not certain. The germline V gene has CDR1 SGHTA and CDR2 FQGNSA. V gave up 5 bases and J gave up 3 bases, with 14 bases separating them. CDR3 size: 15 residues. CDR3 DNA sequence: TGTGCCAGCAGCCGCTACGGAGGGTTTGGAAACACCATATATTTT. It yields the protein CASSRYGGFGNTIYF.

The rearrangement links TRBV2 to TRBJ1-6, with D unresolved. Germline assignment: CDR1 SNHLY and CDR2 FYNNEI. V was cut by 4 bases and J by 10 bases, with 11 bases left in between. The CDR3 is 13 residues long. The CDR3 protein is CASSGEGGSPLHF. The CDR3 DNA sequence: TGTGCCAGCAGTGGGGAAGGCGGCTCACCCCTCCACTTT.

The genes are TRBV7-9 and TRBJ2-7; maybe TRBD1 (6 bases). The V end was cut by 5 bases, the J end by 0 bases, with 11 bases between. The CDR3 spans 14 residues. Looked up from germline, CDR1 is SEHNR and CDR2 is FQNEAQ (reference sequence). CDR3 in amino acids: CASSPRTASYEQYF. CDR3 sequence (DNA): TGTGCCAGCAGCCCTCGGACAGCCTCCTACGAGCAGTACTTC.

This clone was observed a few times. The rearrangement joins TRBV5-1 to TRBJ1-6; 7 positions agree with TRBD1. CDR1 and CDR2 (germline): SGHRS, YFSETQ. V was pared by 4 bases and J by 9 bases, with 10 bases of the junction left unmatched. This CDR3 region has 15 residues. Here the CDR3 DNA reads TGCGCCAGCAGCCCGTCCCGACAGGGCGCTTCACCCCTCCACTTT. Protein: CASSPSRQGASPLHF.

CDR3 residues: CASSNSPEQYF. CDR3 nucleotide sequence: TGTGCCAGCAGTAACAGCCCCGAGCAGTACTTC. The chain combines TRBV2 with TRBJ2-7; no firm D call. The germline CDR1 and CDR2 sequences are SNHLY and FYNNEI. The CDR3 runs to 11 residues. V dropped 5 bases and J dropped 6 bases, with 8 bases sitting between them.

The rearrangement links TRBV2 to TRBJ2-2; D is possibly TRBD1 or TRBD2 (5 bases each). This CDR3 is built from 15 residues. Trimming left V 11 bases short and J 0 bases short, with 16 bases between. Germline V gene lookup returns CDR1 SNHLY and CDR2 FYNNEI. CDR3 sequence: CACRTGTANTGELFF. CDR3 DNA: TGTGCCTGCCGAACCGGGACCGCGAACACCGGGGAGCTGTTTTTT.

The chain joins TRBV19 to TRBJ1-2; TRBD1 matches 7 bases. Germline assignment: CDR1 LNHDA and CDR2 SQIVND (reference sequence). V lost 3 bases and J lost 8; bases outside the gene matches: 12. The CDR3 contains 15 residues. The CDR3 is CASSIHSTGAGGYTF. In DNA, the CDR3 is TGTGCCAGTAGTATCCACTCAACAGGGGCGGGCGGCTACACCTTC.

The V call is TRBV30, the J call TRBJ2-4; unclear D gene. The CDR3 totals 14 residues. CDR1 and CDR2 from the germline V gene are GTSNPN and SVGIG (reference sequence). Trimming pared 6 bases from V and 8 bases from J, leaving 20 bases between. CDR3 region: CACSLFRSSDIQYF. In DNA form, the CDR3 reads TGTGCCTGCTCCCTGTTTAGGTCCTCGGACATTCAGTACTTC.

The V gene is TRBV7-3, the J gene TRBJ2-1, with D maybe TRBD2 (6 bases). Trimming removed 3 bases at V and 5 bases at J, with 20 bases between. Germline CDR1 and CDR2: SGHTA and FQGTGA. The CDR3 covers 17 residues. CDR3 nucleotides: TGTGCCAGCAGCTTCGAATCCGGGAGTATGTGGGACAATGAGCAGTTCTTC. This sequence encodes CASSFESGSMWDNEQFF.

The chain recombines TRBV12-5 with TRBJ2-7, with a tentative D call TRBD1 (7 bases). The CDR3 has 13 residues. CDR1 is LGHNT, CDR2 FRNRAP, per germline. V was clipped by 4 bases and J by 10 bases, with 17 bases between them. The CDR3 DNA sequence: TGTGCTAGTGGTTCTCGCGGCAGGGGGGAACAGTACTTC. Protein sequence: CASGSRGRGEQYF.

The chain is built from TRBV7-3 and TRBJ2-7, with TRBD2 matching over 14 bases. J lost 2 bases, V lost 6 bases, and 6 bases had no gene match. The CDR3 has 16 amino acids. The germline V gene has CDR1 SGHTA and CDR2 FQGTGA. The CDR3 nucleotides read TGTGCCAGCAGGCCGACTAGCGGGGGGGACCCCTACGAGCAGTACTTC. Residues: CASRPTSGGDPYEQYF. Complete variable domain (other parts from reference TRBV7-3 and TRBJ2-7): GAGVSQTPSNKVTEKGKYVELRCDPISGHTALYWYRQSLGQGPEFLIYFQGTGAADDSGLPNDRFFAVRPEGSVSTLKIQRTERGDSAVYLCASRPTSGGDPYEQYFGPGTRLTVT.

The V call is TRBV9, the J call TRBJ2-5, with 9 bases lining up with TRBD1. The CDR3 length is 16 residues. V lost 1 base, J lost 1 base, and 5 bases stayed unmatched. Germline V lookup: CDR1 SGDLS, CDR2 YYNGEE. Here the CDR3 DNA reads TGTGCCAGCAGCGTATCTGGGACAGGGAGCCAAGAGACCCAGTACTTC. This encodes CASSVSGTGSQETQYF.